The 6 T cell receptor beta chains presented below share a single source sample, sequenced in a study of blood T cell repertoires in COVID-19 (dated by TCRdb to 2018 to 2021). The method was the immunoSEQ multiplex PCR assay. The immuneACCESS repertoire file appears here via TCRdb, limited to in-frame rearrangements. These files lack a portion of the clones; in checked studies, under half of the deficit traces to unresolved V genes, and the cause of the others is not known. For this sample the table gives roughly 200,000 clones, of which approximately 78% were detected only once. 2.5% to 3% of the sample is taken by the ten largest. The sequencing input was peripheral blood. The receptors come from an elderly woman with active or convalescent COVID-19.

This chain connects TRBV5-4 to TRBJ2-2; D gene ambiguous. Germline-derived CDR1 and CDR2 are SGHNT and YYREEE (reference sequence). The CDR3 length is 15 residues. Trimming removed 0 bases at V and 4 bases at J, with 10 bases between. For the CDR3, the DNA is TGTGCCAGCAGCTTGGGCGGAGAGCGCACCGGGGAGCTGTTTTTT. Translated: CASSLGGERTGELFF. The full variable domain, its missing parts supplied by reference TRBV5-4 and TRBJ2-2, is ETGVTQSPTHLIKTRGQQVTLRCSSQSGHNTVSWYQQALGQGPQFIFQYYREEENGRGNFPPRFSGLQFPNYSSELNVNALELDDSALYLCASSLGGERTGELFFGEGSRLTVL.

The CDR3 DNA reads as TGTGCCAGCAGCCCACCCGGGACAGTACATCAGCCCCAGCATTTT. This gives the protein CASSPPGTVHQPQHF. This sequence joins TRBV7-2 and TRBJ1-5, with 7 nucleotides matching TRBD1. V lost 5 bases and J lost 5; bases outside the gene matches: 9. This CDR3 contains 15 residues. Germline loops: CDR1 SGHTA, CDR2 FQGNSA.

This sequence joins TRBV6-2 or TRBV6-3 and TRBJ2-5, with 9 bases identical to TRBD2. Germline V CDR1 and CDR2: MNHEY, SVGEGT. The CDR3 is 16 residues long. After removal of 5 bases from V and 2 bases from J, the junction contained 9 bases not matched to a gene. The CDR3 DNA follows: TGTGCCAGCAGTACGGATAGCGGGGGAAATCAAGAGACCCAGTACTTC. It specifies CASSTDSGGNQETQYF.

This chain links TRBV5-4 with TRBJ2-3; 7 bases agree with TRBD1. Germline V gene sequence: CDR1 SGHNT, CDR2 YYREEE (reference sequence). With V trimmed by 3 bases and J by 2 bases, 9 bases remained unmatched. CDR3 length: 16 residues. CDR3: CASSSLRDSHTDTQYF. CDR3 nucleotides: TGTGCCAGCAGCTCGCTCCGGGACAGCCACACAGATACGCAGTATTTT.

The chain has TRBV28 and TRBJ2-1; TRBD1 is a possible D gene (7 bases). V gave up 8 bases and J gave up 7 bases, with 24 bases separating them. Germline CDR1 MDHEN, CDR2 SYDVKM. The CDR3 has 16 residues. CDR3 residues: CASFGESGGRGNEQFF. CDR3 in DNA: TGTGCCAGCTTTGGCGAATCAGGGGGACGGGGGAATGAGCAGTTCTTC.

The chain couples TRBV11-2 to TRBJ2-7; D may be TRBD2 (7 bases). The CDR3 has 15 residues. The ends were cut back, 6 bases at V and 3 bases at J, with 18 bases in the middle. Germline loops: CDR1 SGHAT, CDR2 FQNNGV. This CDR3 is CASRSWGGRLYEQYF. The CDR3 DNA reads TGTGCCAGCAGAAGTTGGGGGGGCCGCCTCTACGAGCAGTACTTC.